The rows below give T cell receptor beta chains drawn from one sample of a study of tumor-infiltrating lymphocytes in oesophageal squamous cell carcinoma. TCRdb used MiXCR to reprocess the PCR reads, holding one entry per CDR3 protein. The sample holds about 11,000 distinct CDR3 sequences, around 60% seen once. The sample was esophageal tumor tissue. These receptor sequences come from a male donor with esophageal squamous cell carcinoma. Each CDR3 is given with its conserved first and last residue. A D gene is named only where the DNA matches it firmly. Clone size is stated in some rows and not others, as once, few, many or a class when expanded.

clone size: many
D gene: TRBD2
V gene: TRBV5-1
J gene: TRBJ2-5
CDR3 protein: CASSPLTSGRAGTETQYF
CDR3 DNA: TGCGCCAGCAGCCCCCTGACTAGCGGGAGGGCCGGTACGGAGACCCAGTACTTC

clone size: -
D gene: -
V gene: TRBV10-1
J gene: TRBJ2-1
CDR3 protein: CASSRDFSSYEQFF
CDR3 DNA: TGTGCCAGCTCAAGGGACTTCAGCTCCTACGAGCAGTTCTTC

clone size: -
D gene: TRBD1
V gene: TRBV5-1
J gene: TRBJ2-1
CDR3 protein: CASSLGQGVVNEQFF
CDR3 DNA: TGCGCCAGCAGCCTAGGACAGGGGGTAGTCAATGAGCAGTTCTTC

clone size: -
D gene: -
V gene: TRBV13
J gene: TRBJ2-2
CDR3 protein: CASSLRSTGELFF
CDR3 DNA: TGTGCCAGCAGCTTGAGGTCAACCGGGGAGCTGTTTTTT

clone size: -
D gene: TRBD1
V gene: TRBV19
J gene: TRBJ1-5
CDR3 protein: CASSIAGGRNQPQHF
CDR3 DNA: TGTGCCAGTAGTATAGCAGGGGGGCGCAATCAGCCCCAGCATTTT

clone size: -
D gene: TRBD1
V gene: TRBV7-9
J gene: TRBJ2-6
CDR3 protein: CASSTLTGTGANVLTF
CDR3 DNA: TGTGCCAGCAGCACCCTGACAGGGACCGGGGCCAACGTCCTGACTTTC

clone size: -
D gene: TRBD2
V gene: TRBV7-2
J gene: TRBJ2-1
CDR3 protein: CASLGASTSGSGEQFF
CDR3 DNA: TGTGCCAGCCTGGGGGCAAGTACTAGCGGGAGTGGTGAGCAGTTCTTC

clone size: few
D gene: TRBD1
V gene: TRBV6-6
J gene: TRBJ1-2
CDR3 protein: CASSSDRGRRYTF
CDR3 DNA: TGTGCCAGCAGTTCCGACAGGGGGAGACGCTACACCTTC

clone size: -
D gene: TRBD2
V gene: TRBV6-1
J gene: TRBJ2-1
CDR3 protein: CASRSGVAGGQVNEQFF
CDR3 DNA: TGTGCCAGCAGGTCGGGAGTAGCGGGGGGGCAGGTCAATGAGCAGTTCTTC

clone size: many
D gene: TRBD2
V gene: TRBV11-2
J gene: TRBJ2-7
CDR3 protein: CASSPRVSGRAKSYEQYF
CDR3 DNA: TGTGCCAGCAGCCCCCGGGTTAGCGGGAGGGCCAAGTCCTACGAGCAGTACTTC

clone size: many
D gene: -
V gene: TRBV7-8
J gene: TRBJ2-3
CDR3 protein: CASSRTVLSTDTQYF
CDR3 DNA: TGTGCCAGCAGCCGGACAGTCTTGAGCACAGATACGCAGTATTTT

clone size: -
D gene: TRBD2
V gene: TRBV27
J gene: TRBJ2-1
CDR3 protein: CASSLFGLAGGPAYNEQFF
CDR3 DNA: TGTGCCAGCAGTTTATTCGGACTAGCGGGGGGACCCGCCTACAATGAGCAGTTCTTC

clone size: -
D gene: TRBD2
V gene: TRBV7-3
J gene: TRBJ2-1
CDR3 protein: CASSLGLAGVYNEQFF
CDR3 DNA: TGTGCCAGCAGCTTAGGACTAGCGGGAGTGTACAATGAGCAGTTCTTC

clone size: -
D gene: TRBD1
V gene: TRBV28
J gene: TRBJ2-6
CDR3 protein: CASGDRRGSGANVLTF
CDR3 DNA: TGTGCCAGTGGGGACAGGAGGGGCTCTGGGGCCAACGTCCTGACTTTC

clone size: -
D gene: TRBD2
V gene: TRBV7-4
J gene: TRBJ2-4
CDR3 protein: CASSRTAGGNIQYF
CDR3 DNA: TGTGCCAGCAGCCGGACCGCGGGGGGTAACATTCAGTACTTC

clone size: -
D gene: -
V gene: TRBV7-3
J gene: TRBJ2-5
CDR3 protein: CASSPVRREQYF
CDR3 DNA: TGTGCCAGCAGCCCTGTCCGACGGGAGCAGTACTTC

clone size: many
D gene: -
V gene: TRBV5-1
J gene: TRBJ2-5
CDR3 protein: CASSIGPEETQYF
CDR3 DNA: TGCGCCAGCAGCATAGGGCCCGAGGAGACCCAGTACTTC

clone size: -
D gene: -
V gene: TRBV20-1
J gene: TRBJ2-1
CDR3 protein: CSAREWDQQFF
CDR3 DNA: TGCAGTGCTAGAGAGTGGGATCAGCAGTTCTTC

clone size: -
D gene: TRBD2
V gene: TRBV4-1
J gene: TRBJ2-3
CDR3 protein: CASSQTGLAADTQYF
CDR3 DNA: TGCGCCAGCAGCCAGACGGGACTAGCTGCAGATACGCAGTATTTT

clone size: -
D gene: -
V gene: TRBV11-3
J gene: TRBJ2-1
CDR3 protein: CASSHRVSGTYYNEQFF
CDR3 DNA: TGTGCCAGCAGCCATCGAGTCAGCGGAACGTACTACAATGAGCAGTTCTTC

clone size: -
D gene: TRBD1
V gene: TRBV5-1
J gene: TRBJ1-1
CDR3 protein: CASSYGTAENTEAFF
CDR3 DNA: TGCGCCAGCAGCTATGGGACAGCAGAGAACACTGAAGCTTTCTTT

clone size: -
D gene: -
V gene: TRBV27
J gene: TRBJ2-6
CDR3 protein: CASSSQTFLSGANVLTF
CDR3 DNA: TGTGCCAGCAGTTCCCAGACGTTTCTCTCTGGGGCCAACGTCCTGACTTTC

clone size: -
D gene: TRBD2
V gene: TRBV28
J gene: TRBJ2-3
CDR3 protein: CASSLAGGPSTDTQYF
CDR3 DNA: TGTGCCAGCAGTTTAGCGGGAGGGCCATCCACAGATACGCAGTATTTT

clone size: few
D gene: -
V gene: TRBV7-2
J gene: TRBJ2-5
CDR3 protein: CASSSQTTGQETQYF
CDR3 DNA: TGTGCCAGCAGCTCTCAGACGACAGGCCAAGAGACCCAGTACTTC

clone size: -
D gene: TRBD1
V gene: TRBV7-3
J gene: TRBJ2-1
CDR3 protein: CASSLQPQGASYNEQFF
CDR3 DNA: TGTGCCAGCAGCTTACAGCCACAGGGGGCCTCCTACAATGAGCAGTTCTTC

clone size: -
D gene: -
V gene: TRBV11-1
J gene: TRBJ2-7
CDR3 protein: CASSPRGYEQYF
CDR3 DNA: TGTGCCAGCAGCCCCAGGGGCTACGAGCAGTACTTC

clone size: once
D gene: -
V gene: TRBV7-2
J gene: TRBJ2-3
CDR3 protein: CASSLAGSVTDTQYF
CDR3 DNA: TGTGCCAGCAGCTTAGCCGGATCAGTCACAGATACGCAGTATTTT

clone size: -
D gene: TRBD2
V gene: TRBV7-2
J gene: TRBJ2-1
CDR3 protein: CASSSLEGLAVYNEQFF
CDR3 DNA: TGTGCCAGCAGCTCCTTGGAGGGACTAGCGGTCTACAATGAGCAGTTCTTC

clone size: few
D gene: -
V gene: TRBV7-2
J gene: TRBJ2-5
CDR3 protein: CASSLVWTETQYF
CDR3 DNA: TGTGCCAGCAGCTTAGTTTGGACGGAGACCCAGTACTTC

clone size: -
D gene: -
V gene: TRBV11-2
J gene: TRBJ2-7
CDR3 protein: CASSLVSMLQYF
CDR3 DNA: TGTGCCAGCAGCTTAGTAAGCATGCTGCAGTACTTC

clone size: -
D gene: TRBD1
V gene: TRBV18
J gene: TRBJ1-1
CDR3 protein: CASSQNRGEAFF
CDR3 DNA: TGTGCCAGCTCACAAAACAGGGGTGAAGCTTTCTTT

clone size: large
D gene: TRBD2
V gene: TRBV6-1
J gene: TRBJ2-5
CDR3 protein: CASSEGFLAGGPRETQYF
CDR3 DNA: TGTGCCAGCAGTGAAGGGTTCCTAGCGGGAGGGCCTCGAGAGACCCAGTACTTC

clone size: -
D gene: TRBD1
V gene: TRBV28
J gene: TRBJ1-5
CDR3 protein: CASSFLQGAGNQPQHF
CDR3 DNA: TGTGCCAGCAGTTTCCTACAGGGGGCGGGCAATCAGCCCCAGCATTTT

clone size: -
D gene: TRBD2
V gene: TRBV7-6
J gene: TRBJ2-7
CDR3 protein: CASSVGGGYEQYF
CDR3 DNA: TGTGCCAGCAGCGTTGGGGGGGGTTACGAGCAGTACTTC

clone size: -
D gene: -
V gene: TRBV20-1
J gene: TRBJ2-7
CDR3 protein: CSASGPTAYEQYF
CDR3 DNA: TGCAGTGCTTCCGGCCCAACGGCCTACGAGCAGTACTTC

clone size: -
D gene: TRBD2
V gene: TRBV27
J gene: TRBJ2-5
CDR3 protein: CASSSRSGSRETQYF
CDR3 DNA: TGTGCCAGCAGTTCCCGAAGCGGGAGTAGGGAGACCCAGTACTTC

clone size: medium-sized
D gene: -
V gene: TRBV6-6
J gene: TRBJ2-5
CDR3 protein: CASSYGQETQYF
CDR3 DNA: TGTGCCAGCAGTTACGGACAAGAGACCCAGTACTTC

clone size: -
D gene: -
V gene: TRBV5-1
J gene: TRBJ2-2
CDR3 protein: CASSLLENTGELFF
CDR3 DNA: TGCGCCAGCAGCTTGCTAGAGAACACCGGGGAGCTGTTTTTT

clone size: -
D gene: -
V gene: TRBV5-1
J gene: TRBJ2-1
CDR3 protein: CASSLVPTANEQFF
CDR3 DNA: TGCGCCAGCAGCTTGGTCCCTACGGCGAATGAGCAGTTCTTC

clone size: -
D gene: -
V gene: TRBV7-2
J gene: TRBJ2-3
CDR3 protein: CASRSGGTDTQYF
CDR3 DNA: TGTGCCAGCAGGTCAGGGGGCACAGATACGCAGTATTTT

clone size: few
D gene: -
V gene: TRBV7-4
J gene: TRBJ2-7
CDR3 protein: CASSLAGLNEQYF
CDR3 DNA: TGTGCCAGCAGCTTAGCGGGACTCAACGAGCAGTACTTC